These T cell receptor beta chains were read from a single sample in a study of post-analysis software for immune sequencing data. TCRdb independently ran MiXCR on the PCR reads; one entry per CDR3 protein. The repertoire holds about 770,000 distinct CDR3 sequences, with about half as singletons. Sample: blood. Every receptor here comes from a girl aged 10 to 17 with multiple sclerosis. Each CDR3 is given with its conserved first and last residue. The D gene is left open where the match is weak. A clone size is listed for some rows: how often the clone was seen (once, few, many), or a class if it is expanded.

CDR3 DNA,CDR3 protein,V gene,J gene,clone size,D gene
TGTGCCACCAGCAGAGGCGGGAGTTTGAACGAGCAGTACTTC,CATSRGGSLNEQYF,TRBV15,TRBJ2-7,NA,TRBD2
TGTGCCACCCAAGGAGGGGGCGTCACAGATACGCAGTATTTT,CATQGGGVTDTQYF,TRBV3-1,TRBJ2-3,few,NA
TGTGCCAGCAGTTTAGGAGCGGGAGGGGGCAATGAGCAGTACTTC,CASSLGAGGGNEQYF,TRBV27,TRBJ2-5,NA,TRBD2
TGTGCCAGCAGTTTAGAGCACAGCCCAAACTACGAGCAGTACTTC,CASSLEHSPNYEQYF,TRBV12-3/TRBV12-4,TRBJ2-7,NA,NA
TGTGCCAGCAGCTCCATTTCGGCTGAAGATTATGGCTACACCTTC,CASSSISAEDYGYTF,TRBV7-9,TRBJ1-2,NA,NA
TGCAGCGGGGCCTCGTCCTACGAGCAGTACTTC,CSGASSYEQYF,TRBV29-1,TRBJ2-7,NA,NA
TGTGCCAGCAGTCAAATCGGGACTAGCGGGGTGATTAGCACAGATACGCAGTATTTT,CASSQIGTSGVISTDTQYF,TRBV27,TRBJ2-3,NA,TRBD2
TGTGCCAGCAGTGAAAAGGACAGGGGTCTGACCTATGGCTACACCTTC,CASSEKDRGLTYGYTF,TRBV6-1,TRBJ1-2,NA,TRBD1
TGTGCCAGCAGTGTTCAGGGCGATTCAGATACGCAGTATTTT,CASSVQGDSDTQYF,TRBV6-4,TRBJ2-3,NA,NA
TGCGCCAGCAGGCGGGGGGAGGCTGACCATGAGCAGTTCTTC,CASRRGEADHEQFF,TRBV5-1,TRBJ2-1,few,TRBD2
TGCAGTGCTCGTGAGGGAGGGGATCTCGGTGAAAAACTGTTTTTT,CSAREGGDLGEKLFF,TRBV20-1,TRBJ1-4,NA,NA
TGTGCCAGCAGTCAAACTAGCGGGAGGGCCTTCAATGAGCAGTTCTTC,CASSQTSGRAFNEQFF,TRBV12-3/TRBV12-4,TRBJ2-1,NA,TRBD2
TGTGCCAGCAGCTTAGACTTGTGGCACACCTTC,CASSLDLWHTF,TRBV7-9,TRBJ1-2,NA,NA
TGTGCCAGCAGTTTAAATGTGGTCAGCTCCTACAATGAGCAGTTCTTC,CASSLNVVSSYNEQFF,TRBV27,TRBJ2-1,once,NA
TGCAGTGCCACGGGACTAGTCGACGAGCAGTTCTTC,CSATGLVDEQFF,TRBV20-1,TRBJ2-1,NA,TRBD2
TGCAGTGCTAGAGATCCGGCTAGTAGCACAGATACGCAGTATTTT,CSARDPASSTDTQYF,TRBV20-1,TRBJ2-3,NA,NA
TGTGCCAGCAGTTACTCTCGGACAGTGGCCTACGAGCAGTACTTC,CASSYSRTVAYEQYF,TRBV6-2/TRBV6-3,TRBJ2-7,NA,NA
TGCAGTGCTCTGGGACAGGGGACTTCCTACGAGCAGTACTTC,CSALGQGTSYEQYF,TRBV20-1,TRBJ2-7,NA,TRBD1
TGCAGGGCTGGGCAAAACAATGAGCAGTTCTTC,CRAGQNNEQFF,TRBV20-1,TRBJ2-1,NA,NA
TGTGCCAGCAGTCCTAGCGGAATAAACTACGAGCAGTACTTC,CASSPSGINYEQYF,TRBV7-9,TRBJ2-7,few,TRBD2
TGTGCCAGCAGTTCCCCGTTAGCGGGGCAGGGAGAGACCCAGTACTTC,CASSSPLAGQGETQYF,TRBV28,TRBJ2-5,few,TRBD2
TGTGCCAGCCTCGACAGGGATTATCAGCCCCAGCATTTT,CASLDRDYQPQHF,TRBV28,TRBJ1-5,few,TRBD1
TGCGCCAGCAGCTTGGCGGGAGGGCTCCTGGAGCAGTACTTC,CASSLAGGLLEQYF,TRBV5-1,TRBJ2-7,NA,TRBD2
TGTGCCAGCAGCCTCACCAGGGCAATCTACGAGCAGTACTTC,CASSLTRAIYEQYF,TRBV7-2,TRBJ2-7,few,NA
TGCGCCAGCAGCCAAGGGACCACTTTGCCACCCCTCCACTTT,CASSQGTTLPPLHF,TRBV4-1,TRBJ1-6,NA,NA
TGTGCCAGCAGTTTAGCTAGCTCAGATACGCAGTATTTT,CASSLASSDTQYF,TRBV12-3/TRBV12-4,TRBJ2-3,NA,NA
TGTGCCAGCAGTTCTCACGGGACTGCCGACGGAGATACGCAGTATTTT,CASSSHGTADGDTQYF,TRBV6-6,TRBJ2-3,NA,NA
TGTGCCAGTAGTTACACTCGGGGCCGCTATGGCTACACCTTC,CASSYTRGRYGYTF,TRBV6-5,TRBJ1-2,NA,NA
TGTGCCAGCGGAAGGGGGGACTATCAGCCCCAGCATTTT,CASGRGDYQPQHF,TRBV7-9,TRBJ1-5,NA,NA
TGCAGTGCTAAGGACCTAATCGGGATATCCTACGAGCAGTACTTC,CSAKDLIGISYEQYF,TRBV20-1,TRBJ2-7,few,NA
TGCAGCGGCAAAGGGCGGGAGATGGGCGAGCAGTACTTC,CSGKGREMGEQYF,TRBV29-1,TRBJ2-7,few,TRBD2
TGTGCCAGCAGCTTAGATGTCGGGACAGGCTCCTACGAGCAGTACTTC,CASSLDVGTGSYEQYF,TRBV7-9,TRBJ2-7,few,TRBD1
TGCAGTGCTAGAGATAGGGGTGAGGGGGGGAGCAATCAGCCCCAGCATTTT,CSARDRGEGGSNQPQHF,TRBV20-1,TRBJ1-5,NA,NA
TGTGCCATCAGTGGGCCCGCGGGCACAGATACGCAGTATTTT,CAISGPAGTDTQYF,TRBV10-3,TRBJ2-3,NA,NA
TGTGCCAGCAGTTGGGCAGGTTCACAAGAGACCCAGTACTTC,CASSWAGSQETQYF,TRBV12-3/TRBV12-4,TRBJ2-5,NA,NA
TGCAGCGTTGGTCCGGGACAGGGTCACACTGAAGCTTTCTTT,CSVGPGQGHTEAFF,TRBV29-1,TRBJ1-1,few,TRBD1
TGCAGCGTTGTACTTCGGGACCATGGGTCCTACGAGCAGTACTTC,CSVVLRDHGSYEQYF,TRBV29-1,TRBJ2-7,NA,NA
TGTGCCAGCAGTTTTGGTCTGACTAGCGGCAATGAGCAGTTCTTC,CASSFGLTSGNEQFF,TRBV27,TRBJ2-1,NA,TRBD2
TGCGCCAGCAGCCAAGAGCCCGGGGGGCCTCGGTACGAGCAGTACTTC,CASSQEPGGPRYEQYF,TRBV4-3,TRBJ2-7,once,NA
TGTGCCAGCAGTTTAAGCCCCACTAGCGGGAGGCTGTTCTTC,CASSLSPTSGRLFF,TRBV12-3/TRBV12-4,TRBJ2-1,NA,TRBD2
TGTGCCACCAGTGCCACACTAGCGGGAGGGTTAGGCGAGCAGTTCTTC,CATSATLAGGLGEQFF,TRBV24-1,TRBJ2-1,NA,TRBD2
TGTGCCAGCAGCTTCGGGGGGGAGACCCAGTACTTC,CASSFGGETQYF,TRBV12-3/TRBV12-4,TRBJ2-5,many,TRBD2
TGTGCCAGCAGCCAAAGGTCCCATATGAACAATGAGCAGTTCTTC,CASSQRSHMNNEQFF,TRBV14,TRBJ2-1,NA,NA
TGCGCCAGCAGCTTCGAGGGTCATGGTGGGGCCAACGTCCTGACTTTC,CASSFEGHGGANVLTF,TRBV5-1,TRBJ2-6,few,NA
TGTGCCAGCAGCTCTGTAATGGGGAACTACGAGCAGTACTTC,CASSSVMGNYEQYF,TRBV5-6,TRBJ2-7,NA,NA
TGTGCCACCAGTGATAAGGGAGATCATTCCTACAATGAGCAGTTCTTC,CATSDKGDHSYNEQFF,TRBV24-1,TRBJ2-1,NA,NA
TGCGCCAGCAGCTTGGAGACAGAAGAGACCCAGTACTTC,CASSLETEETQYF,TRBV5-1,TRBJ2-5,NA,NA
TGCAGTGCTAGGGATGAGGGACAGGGGGCCAGGCCCTACAATGAGCAGTTCTTC,CSARDEGQGARPYNEQFF,TRBV20-1,TRBJ2-1,NA,TRBD1
TGTGCCAGCAGTTACTCGATGTCTGGACAGGGCGGAAACACTGAAGCTTTCTTT,CASSYSMSGQGGNTEAFF,TRBV6-5,TRBJ1-1,NA,TRBD1
TGTGCCAGCAGCGCCGAGGGGGAGGGACCAACTAATGAAAAACTGTTTTTT,CASSAEGEGPTNEKLFF,TRBV6-1,TRBJ1-4,NA,NA
TGTGCCAGCAGGCACAGGATTAATCAGCCCCAGCATTTT,CASRHRINQPQHF,TRBV6-2/TRBV6-3,TRBJ1-5,NA,NA
TGTGCCAGCAGTCGGGACTCGATAAGTTGGCAGTACTTC,CASSRDSISWQYF,TRBV12-3/TRBV12-4,TRBJ2-4,NA,NA
TGCGCCAGCAGCGCCCTGGGGCCTGCCTACGAGCAGTACTTC,CASSALGPAYEQYF,TRBV5-1,TRBJ2-7,NA,NA
TGTGCCAGCAGTTACTCGGATGAAAAACTGTTTTTT,CASSYSDEKLFF,TRBV6-6,TRBJ1-4,NA,NA